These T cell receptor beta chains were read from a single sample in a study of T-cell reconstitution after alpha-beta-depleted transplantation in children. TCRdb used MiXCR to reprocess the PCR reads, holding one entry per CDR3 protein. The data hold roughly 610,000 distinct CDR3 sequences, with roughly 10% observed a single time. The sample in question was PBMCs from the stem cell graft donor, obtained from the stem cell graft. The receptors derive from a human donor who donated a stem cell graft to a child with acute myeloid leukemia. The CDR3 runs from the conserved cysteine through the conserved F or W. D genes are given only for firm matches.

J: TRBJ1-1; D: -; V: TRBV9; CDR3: CASSVGGQGPKNTEAFF
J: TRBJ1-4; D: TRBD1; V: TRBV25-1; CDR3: CASTDRVPANEKLFF
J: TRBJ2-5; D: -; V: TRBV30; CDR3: CAWSERPRETQYF
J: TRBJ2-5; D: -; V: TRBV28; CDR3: CASGGTGQGFEETQYF
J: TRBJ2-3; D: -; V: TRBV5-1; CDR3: CASSWGKSFGGQTDTQYF
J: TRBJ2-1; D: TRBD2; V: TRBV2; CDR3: CTSSSATRTSGRVYNEQFF
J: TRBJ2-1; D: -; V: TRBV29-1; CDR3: CSVGLPSSYNEQFF
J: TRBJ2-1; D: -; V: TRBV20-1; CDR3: CSARDLGEEQYNNEQFF
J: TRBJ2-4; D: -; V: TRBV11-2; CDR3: CASSLVLPGENIQYF
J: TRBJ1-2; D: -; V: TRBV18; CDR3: CASSADPNYGYTF
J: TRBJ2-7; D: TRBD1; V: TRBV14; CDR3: CASSPHIRDRAYEQYF
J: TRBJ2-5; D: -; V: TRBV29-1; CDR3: CSVKQETQYF
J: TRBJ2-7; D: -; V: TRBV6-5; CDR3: CASSYSGAHEQYF
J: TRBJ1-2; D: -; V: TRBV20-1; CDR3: CSARGSGGDGYTF
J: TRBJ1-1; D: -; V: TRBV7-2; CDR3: CASSLGLTENTEAFF
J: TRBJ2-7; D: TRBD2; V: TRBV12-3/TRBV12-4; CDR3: CASRGTSGLEQYF
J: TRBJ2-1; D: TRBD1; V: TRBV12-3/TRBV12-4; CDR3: CASSRDRPRTDSYNEQFF
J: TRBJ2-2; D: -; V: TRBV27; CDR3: CASSLSINTGELFF
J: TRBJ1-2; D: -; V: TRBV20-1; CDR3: CRAGTPVDYGYTF
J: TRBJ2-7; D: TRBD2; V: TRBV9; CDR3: CASSATSGRTYEQYF
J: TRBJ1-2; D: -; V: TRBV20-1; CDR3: CSRLGGVNSYGYTF
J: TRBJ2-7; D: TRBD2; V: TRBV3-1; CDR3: CASSHLPPGTSGTRRDEQYF
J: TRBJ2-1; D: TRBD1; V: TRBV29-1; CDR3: CSVVGQGDNEQFF
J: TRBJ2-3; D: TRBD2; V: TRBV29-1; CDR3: CSVVGTSGSDTQYF
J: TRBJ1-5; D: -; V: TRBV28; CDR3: CASSLVSVNTPQHF
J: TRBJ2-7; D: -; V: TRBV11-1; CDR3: CASSFGTPPLIAYEQYF
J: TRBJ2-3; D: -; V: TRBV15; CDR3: CATSRERQHTDTQYF
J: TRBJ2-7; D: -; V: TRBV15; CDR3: CATSREHSGAYEQYF
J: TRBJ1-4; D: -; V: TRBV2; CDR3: CASSEDTTTNEKLFF
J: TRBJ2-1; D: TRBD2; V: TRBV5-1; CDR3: CASSVTSGAPPYNEQFF
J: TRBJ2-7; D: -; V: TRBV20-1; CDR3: CSAGPLGRTDQYF
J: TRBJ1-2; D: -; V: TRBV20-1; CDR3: CSARAQGGTGYGYTF
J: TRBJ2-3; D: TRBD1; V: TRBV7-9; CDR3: CASTPLQGAKTDTQYF
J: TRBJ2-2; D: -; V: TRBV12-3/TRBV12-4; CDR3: CASTRGGYTGELFF
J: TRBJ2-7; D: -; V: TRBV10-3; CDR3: CAISVRDGPYEQYF
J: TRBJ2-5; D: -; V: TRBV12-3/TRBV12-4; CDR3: CASSFGSGRSQETQYF
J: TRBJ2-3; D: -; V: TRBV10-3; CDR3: CAISQRDLTGDTQYF
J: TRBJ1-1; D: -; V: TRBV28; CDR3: CASSLPGTSSTEAFF
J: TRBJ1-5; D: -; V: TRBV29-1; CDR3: CSAAAGAAQGPQHF
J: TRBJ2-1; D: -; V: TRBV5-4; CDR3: CASSDEGSKYNEQFF
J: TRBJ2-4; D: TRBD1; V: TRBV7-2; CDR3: CASSSWTGDIQYF
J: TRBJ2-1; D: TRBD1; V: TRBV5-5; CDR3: CASSLRQGANEQFF
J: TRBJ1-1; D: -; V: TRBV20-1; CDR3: CSARMTVNTEAFF
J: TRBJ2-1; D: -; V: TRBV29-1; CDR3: CSVRTGGRTYNEQFF
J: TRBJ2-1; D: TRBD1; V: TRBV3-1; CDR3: CATTGRGQGVAYNEQFF
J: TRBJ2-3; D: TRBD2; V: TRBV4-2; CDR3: CASSHRDVSGDSTDTQYF
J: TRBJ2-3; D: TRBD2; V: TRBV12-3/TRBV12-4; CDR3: CASRRGLASTNTQYF
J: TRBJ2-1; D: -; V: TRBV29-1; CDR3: CSVDAMGGGSDWNEQFF
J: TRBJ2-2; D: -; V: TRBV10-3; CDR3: CAITERTSGTGELFF
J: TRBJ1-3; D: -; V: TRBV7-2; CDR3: CASSLLGTETGNTIYF
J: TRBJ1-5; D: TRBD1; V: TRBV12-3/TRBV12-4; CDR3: CASSTWGQGRQPQHF
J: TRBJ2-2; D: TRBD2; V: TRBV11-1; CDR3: CASSLAPGRRGLAGGELFF
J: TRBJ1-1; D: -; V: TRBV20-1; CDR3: CSASLLMNTEAFF
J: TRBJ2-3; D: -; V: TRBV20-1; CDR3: CSARDPRDGTDTQYF
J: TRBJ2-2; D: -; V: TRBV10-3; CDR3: CAISGQGRNTGELFF